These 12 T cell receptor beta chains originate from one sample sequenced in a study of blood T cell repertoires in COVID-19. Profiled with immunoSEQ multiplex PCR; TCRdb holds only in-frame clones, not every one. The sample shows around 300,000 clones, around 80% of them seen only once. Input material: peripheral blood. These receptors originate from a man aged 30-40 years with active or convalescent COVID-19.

The CDR3 DNA reads TGCAGTGCTAAGGACAGGCACGAGCAGTACTTC. This translates into CSAKDRHEQYF. V is TRBV20-1 and J is TRBJ2-7; 7 bases match TRBD1. This CDR3 is built from 11 residues. Germline V lookup: CDR1 DFQATT, CDR2 SNEGSKA (reference sequence). V was pared by 4 bases and J by 5 bases, with 2 bases of the junction left unmatched.

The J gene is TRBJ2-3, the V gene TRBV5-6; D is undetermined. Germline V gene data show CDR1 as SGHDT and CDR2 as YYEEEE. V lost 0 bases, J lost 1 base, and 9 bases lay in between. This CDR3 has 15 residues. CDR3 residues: CASSLDYRRTDTQYF. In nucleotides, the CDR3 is TGTGCCAGCAGCTTGGACTACCGACGCACAGATACGCAGTATTTT. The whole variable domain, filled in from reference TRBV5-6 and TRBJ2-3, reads DAGVTQSPTHLIKTRGQQVTLRCSPKSGHDTVSWYQQALGQGPQFIFQYYEEEERQRGNFPDRFSGHQFPNYSSELNVNALLLGDSALYLCASSLDYRRTDTQYFGPGTRLTVL.

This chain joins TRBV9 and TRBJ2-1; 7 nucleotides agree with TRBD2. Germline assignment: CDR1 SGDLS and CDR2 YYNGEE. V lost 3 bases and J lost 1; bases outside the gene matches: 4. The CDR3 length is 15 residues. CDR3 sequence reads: CASSGEGLSYNEQFF. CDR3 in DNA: TGTGCCAGCAGCGGGGAGGGACTTTCCTACAATGAGCAGTTCTTC.

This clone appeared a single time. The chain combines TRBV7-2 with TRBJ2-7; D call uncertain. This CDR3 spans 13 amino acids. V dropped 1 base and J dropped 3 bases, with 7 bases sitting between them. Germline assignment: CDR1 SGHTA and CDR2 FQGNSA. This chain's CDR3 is CASSLVLSYEQYF. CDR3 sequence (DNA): TGTGCCAGCAGCTTAGTTCTGAGCTACGAGCAGTACTTC.

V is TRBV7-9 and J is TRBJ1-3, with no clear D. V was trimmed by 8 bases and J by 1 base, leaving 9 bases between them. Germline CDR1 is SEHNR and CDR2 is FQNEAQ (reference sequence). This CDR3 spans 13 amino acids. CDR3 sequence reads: CASGRYSGNTIYF. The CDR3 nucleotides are TGTGCCAGCGGCAGGTATTCTGGAAACACCATATATTTT.

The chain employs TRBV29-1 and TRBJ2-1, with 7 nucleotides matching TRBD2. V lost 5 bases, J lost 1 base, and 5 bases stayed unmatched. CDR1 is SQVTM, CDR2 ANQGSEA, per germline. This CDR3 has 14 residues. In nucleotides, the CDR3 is TGCAGCGTTAGCGGGACCCCATCCTACAATGAGCAGTTCTTC. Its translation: CSVSGTPSYNEQFF.

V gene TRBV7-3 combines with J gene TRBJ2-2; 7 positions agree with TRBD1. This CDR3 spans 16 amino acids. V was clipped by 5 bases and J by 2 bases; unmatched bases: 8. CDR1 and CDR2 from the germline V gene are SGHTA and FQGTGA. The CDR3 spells CASSKRQGRNTGELFF. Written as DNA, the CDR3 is TGTGCCAGCAGCAAGCGACAGGGCCGCAACACCGGGGAGCTGTTTTTT.

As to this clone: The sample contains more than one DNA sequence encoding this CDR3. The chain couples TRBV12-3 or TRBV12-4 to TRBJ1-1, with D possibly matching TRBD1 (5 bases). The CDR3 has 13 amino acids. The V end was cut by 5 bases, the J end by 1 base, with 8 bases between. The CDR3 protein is CASSRGANTEAFF. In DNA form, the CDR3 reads TGTGCCAGCAGTCGCGGGGCGAACACTGAAGCTTTCTTT.

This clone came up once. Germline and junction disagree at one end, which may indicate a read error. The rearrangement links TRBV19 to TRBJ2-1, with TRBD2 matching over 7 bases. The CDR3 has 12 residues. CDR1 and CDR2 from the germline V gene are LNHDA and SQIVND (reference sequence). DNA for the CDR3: TGTGCCAGCAGTACCGGGGGGAATGAGCAGTTCTTC. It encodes CASSTGGNEQFF.

The CDR3 nucleotides are TGTGCCAGCACCCGGAGAACAGGGGGACATAATTCACCCCTCCACTTT. It is translated as CASTRRTGGHNSPLHF. This sequence joins TRBV13 and TRBJ1-6, with 8 bases identical to TRBD1. V trimming: 7 bases; J trimming: 5 bases; junction bases outside the gene matches: 10. Germline CDR1 reads PRHDT; CDR2 reads FYEKMQ (reference sequence). This CDR3 region has 16 residues.

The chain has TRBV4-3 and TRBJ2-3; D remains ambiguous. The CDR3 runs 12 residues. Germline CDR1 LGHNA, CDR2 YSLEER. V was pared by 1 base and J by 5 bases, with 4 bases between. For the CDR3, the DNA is TGCGCCAGCAGCCAAGGAGGAGATACGCAGTATTTT. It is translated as CASSQGGDTQYF.

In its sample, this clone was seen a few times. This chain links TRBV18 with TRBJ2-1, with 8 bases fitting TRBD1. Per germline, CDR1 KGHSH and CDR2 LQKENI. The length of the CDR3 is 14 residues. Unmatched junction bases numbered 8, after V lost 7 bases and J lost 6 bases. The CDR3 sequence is CASYLDRVTNEQFF. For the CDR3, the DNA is TGTGCCAGCTACTTGGACAGGGTGACCAATGAGCAGTTCTTC.